This is a list of T cell receptor beta chains from one sample in a study of blood T cell repertoires in COVID-19. Data came from immunoSEQ multiplex PCR; TCRdb stores just in-frame clones and leaves some out. The sample consists of about 170,000 clones, 84% of them appearing once. Sequences were obtained from PBMCs or T cells enriched from blood (not recorded which). The source is a man aged 50-60 years who had recovered from COVID-19. Each CDR3 is given with its conserved first and last residue. Each record gives: V gene, J gene, D gene, CDR3 length, clone size, CDR3 DNA, CDR3 protein. The D gene is left open where the match is weak. Expanded clones get a size class; other rows say once, few or many, or leave the size out.

v_call: TRBV7-6
j_call: TRBJ1-5
d_call: TRBD1
cdr3_length: 14
clone_size: NA
cdr3_nt: TGTGCCAGCAGTCGTCAGGGGGGAAGTCAGCCCCAGCATTTT
cdr3_aa: CASSRQGGSQPQHF

v_call: TRBV3-1/TRBV3-2
j_call: TRBJ1-1
d_call: TRBD1
cdr3_length: 15
clone_size: NA
cdr3_nt: TGTGCCAGCAGCCCATCGGGACAGTCGAACACTGAAGCTTTCTTT
cdr3_aa: CASSPSGQSNTEAFF

v_call: TRBV19
j_call: TRBJ1-5
d_call: TRBD1
cdr3_length: 14
clone_size: NA
cdr3_nt: TGTGCCAGTAGGATAGGGACAGCGCATCAGCCCCAGCATTTT
cdr3_aa: CASRIGTAHQPQHF

v_call: TRBV23-1
j_call: TRBJ1-5
d_call: NA
cdr3_length: 16
clone_size: NA
cdr3_nt: TGCGCCAGCAGTCCCCCCGGGGAACAAGGGAATCAGCCCCAGCATTTT
cdr3_aa: CASSPPGEQGNQPQHF

v_call: TRBV24-1
j_call: TRBJ2-1
d_call: NA
cdr3_length: 13
clone_size: NA
cdr3_nt: TGTGCCACCAGTCGAAAGGGGGAAAATGAGCAGTTCTTC
cdr3_aa: CATSRKGENEQFF

v_call: TRBV4-1
j_call: TRBJ2-5
d_call: NA
cdr3_length: 16
clone_size: NA
cdr3_nt: TGCGCCAGCAGCCAAGGACTTGCGGGGCTTAAAGAGACCCAGTACTTC
cdr3_aa: CASSQGLAGLKETQYF

v_call: TRBV27
j_call: TRBJ1-2
d_call: TRBD1
cdr3_length: 13
clone_size: NA
cdr3_nt: TGTGCCAGCAGCTTCGACAGGGTCTATGGCTACACCTTC
cdr3_aa: CASSFDRVYGYTF

v_call: TRBV5-4
j_call: TRBJ1-2
d_call: NA
cdr3_length: 15
clone_size: NA
cdr3_nt: TGTGCCAGCAGCTATATTCGACAGGAGCAATATGGCTACACCTTC
cdr3_aa: CASSYIRQEQYGYTF

v_call: TRBV5-4
j_call: TRBJ1-1
d_call: TRBD1
cdr3_length: 15
clone_size: NA
cdr3_nt: TGTGCCAGCAGCTCGCAGACAGGGGGCGGAACTGAAGCTTTCTTT
cdr3_aa: CASSSQTGGGTEAFF

v_call: TRBV25-1
j_call: TRBJ2-5
d_call: NA
cdr3_length: 14
clone_size: NA
cdr3_nt: TGTGCCAGCAGTCCCCGGACAGCCCAAGAGACCCAGTACTTC
cdr3_aa: CASSPRTAQETQYF

v_call: TRBV19
j_call: TRBJ1-1
d_call: NA
cdr3_length: 15
clone_size: once
cdr3_nt: TGTGCCAGTAGAGGGGACACGAGAGGTAACACTGAAGCTTTCTTT
cdr3_aa: CASRGDTRGNTEAFF

v_call: TRBV4-1
j_call: TRBJ1-6
d_call: TRBD1
cdr3_length: 17
clone_size: NA
cdr3_nt: TGCGCCAGCAGCCAAGATTTTAGGGTACAGGGGGCTTCACCCCTCCACTTT
cdr3_aa: CASSQDFRVQGASPLHF

v_call: TRBV12-5
j_call: TRBJ1-3
d_call: TRBD1
cdr3_length: 17
clone_size: NA
cdr3_nt: TGTGCTAGTCGCGAATCGGGACAGCGAACCTCTGGAAACACCATATATTTT
cdr3_aa: CASRESGQRTSGNTIYF

v_call: TRBV10-3
j_call: TRBJ2-7
d_call: NA
cdr3_length: 13
clone_size: NA
cdr3_nt: TGTGCCATCAGTGAGTCGGCAAAGTACGAGCAGTACTTC
cdr3_aa: CAISESAKYEQYF

v_call: TRBV30
j_call: TRBJ2-6
d_call: TRBD1
cdr3_length: 17
clone_size: NA
cdr3_nt: TGTGCCTGGAGTATAACCCGGGACAGGTTTGGGGCCAACGTCCTGACTTTC
cdr3_aa: CAWSITRDRFGANVLTF

v_call: TRBV7-7
j_call: TRBJ2-1
d_call: TRBD2
cdr3_length: 16
clone_size: NA
cdr3_nt: TGTGCCAGCAGCCGGGACTATCCGAGCTCCTACAATGAGCAGTTCTTC
cdr3_aa: CASSRDYPSSYNEQFF

v_call: TRBV30
j_call: TRBJ2-1
d_call: NA
cdr3_length: 14
clone_size: NA
cdr3_nt: TGTGCCTGGACCCGACAGAGAACGTACAATGAGCAGTTCTTC
cdr3_aa: CAWTRQRTYNEQFF

v_call: TRBV6-5
j_call: TRBJ2-3
d_call: NA
cdr3_length: 14
clone_size: few
cdr3_nt: TGTGCCAGCAGTTACTCGCAGGCCACAGATACGCAGTATTTT
cdr3_aa: CASSYSQATDTQYF

v_call: TRBV18
j_call: TRBJ1-4
d_call: NA
cdr3_length: 13
clone_size: NA
cdr3_nt: TGTGCCAGCTCACGCGAACAGGGCGAAAAACTGTTTTTT
cdr3_aa: CASSREQGEKLFF

v_call: TRBV5-1
j_call: TRBJ2-1
d_call: NA
cdr3_length: 14
clone_size: once
cdr3_nt: TGCGCCAGCAGCTTGAGAGGAGACTACAATGAGCAGTTCTTC
cdr3_aa: CASSLRGDYNEQFF

v_call: TRBV19
j_call: TRBJ1-6
d_call: TRBD1
cdr3_length: 15
clone_size: NA
cdr3_nt: TGTGCCAGTAGACTATCCAAGACAGGGAATTCACCCCTCCACTTT
cdr3_aa: CASRLSKTGNSPLHF

v_call: TRBV7-9
j_call: TRBJ1-1
d_call: TRBD1
cdr3_length: 13
clone_size: many
cdr3_nt: TGTGCCAGCAGCTTATCAGGGGGCACTGAAGCTTTCTTT
cdr3_aa: CASSLSGGTEAFF

v_call: TRBV24-1
j_call: TRBJ1-5
d_call: NA
cdr3_length: 13
clone_size: NA
cdr3_nt: TGTGCCACCGGTGGACAGAGCAATCAGCCCCAGCATTTT
cdr3_aa: CATGGQSNQPQHF

v_call: TRBV5-6
j_call: TRBJ1-3
d_call: NA
cdr3_length: 14
clone_size: NA
cdr3_nt: TGTGCCAGCAGCTTGGCCAGCTCTGGAAACACCATATATTTT
cdr3_aa: CASSLASSGNTIYF

v_call: TRBV4-1
j_call: TRBJ1-2
d_call: TRBD1
cdr3_length: 16
clone_size: NA
cdr3_nt: TGCGCCAGCAGCCAACCATACGGACAGGGGAAGGATGGCTACACCTTC
cdr3_aa: CASSQPYGQGKDGYTF

v_call: TRBV2
j_call: TRBJ1-6
d_call: TRBD1
cdr3_length: 18
clone_size: once
cdr3_nt: TGTGCCAGCAGGGGAGCCGGGACAGGGGTATCCTATAATTCACCCCTCCACTTT
cdr3_aa: CASRGAGTGVSYNSPLHF

v_call: TRBV2
j_call: TRBJ1-2
d_call: NA
cdr3_length: 13
clone_size: medium-sized
cdr3_nt: TGTGCCAGCAGTGAAACCGGGTCCTATGGCTACACCTTC
cdr3_aa: CASSETGSYGYTF

v_call: TRBV11-2
j_call: TRBJ1-1
d_call: NA
cdr3_length: 15
clone_size: NA
cdr3_nt: TGTGCCAGCAGCTTAGTGGCCACTGGGCGAACTGAAGCTTTCTTT
cdr3_aa: CASSLVATGRTEAFF